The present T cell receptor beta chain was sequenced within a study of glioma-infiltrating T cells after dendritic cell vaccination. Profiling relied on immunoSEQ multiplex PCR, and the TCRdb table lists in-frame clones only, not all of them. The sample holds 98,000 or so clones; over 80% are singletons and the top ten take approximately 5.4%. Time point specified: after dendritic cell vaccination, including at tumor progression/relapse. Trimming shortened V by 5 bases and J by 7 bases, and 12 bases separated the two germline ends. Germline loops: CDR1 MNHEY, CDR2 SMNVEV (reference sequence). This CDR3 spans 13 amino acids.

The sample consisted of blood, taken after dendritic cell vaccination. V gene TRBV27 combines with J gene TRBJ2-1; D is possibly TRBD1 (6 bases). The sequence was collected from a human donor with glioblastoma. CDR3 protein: CASSLDRLNEQFF. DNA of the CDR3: TGTGCCAGCAGTCTGGACAGATTGAATGAGCAGTTCTTC.